This note documents a single TCR beta chain sequence. The record originates from a study of T cells expressing NK-cell markers. Reprocessing the 5' RACE reads, TCRdb reports a single entry for every CDR3 protein and omits DNA. The specimen's table records more than 250,000 distinct CDR3 sequences. The source is a man between 18 and 35 years old in good health. Source material: blood T cells: a sorted CD56 or NKG2C T cell subset, CD4+ or CD8+ T cells, or bulk PBMC T cells (not recorded which).

This chain's CDR3 is CASSLDGGRWTGELFF. This chain links TRBV5-8 with TRBJ2-2; the TCRdb D gene call, TRBD2, has no DNA to confirm it. This CDR3 is built from 16 residues. Germline V CDR1 and CDR2: SGHTS, YDEGEE.